These 14 T cell receptor beta chains came from one sample sequenced in a study of T cells in tuberculosis. The time point denotes: new active TB diagnosis, blood taken before or within 7 days of starting treatment. The data were produced by immunoSEQ multiplex PCR, yet TCRdb's version contains in-frame clones alone and is incomplete. The repertoire holds 25,000 to 35,000 clones, with about 82% as singletons. Specimen: PBMCs, collected at tuberculosis diagnosis. The receptors were sampled from an adult with tuberculosis.

The rearrangement links TRBV4-2 to TRBJ1-4; D perhaps matches TRBD1 (6 bases). CDR3 size: 13 residues. CDR1 LGHNA and CDR2 YNFKEQ come from the germline V gene. The V end was cut by 0 bases, the J end by 12 bases, with 11 bases between. The CDR3 is CASSQDRGAQLFF. The CDR3 coding sequence is TGTGCCAGCAGCCAAGATCGGGGGGCGCAACTGTTTTTT.

The V and J genes are TRBV9 and TRBJ1-1; no definite D call. CDR1 and CDR2 from the germline V gene are SGDLS and YYNGEE. Trimming pared 1 base from V and 0 bases from J, leaving 4 bases between. This CDR3 has 13 amino acids. CDR3 DNA: TGTGCCAGCAGCGTAACAGTGAACACTGAAGCTTTCTTT. The encoded protein is CASSVTVNTEAFF.

V and J are TRBV5-8 and TRBJ2-3; weak D call: TRBD1 (6 bases). V was pared by 3 bases and J by 10 bases, with 12 bases between. Germline CDR1 and CDR2: SGHTS and YDEGEE. CDR3 length: 12 amino acids. CDR3: CASSSDSRAQYF. CDR3 nucleotides: TGTGCCAGCAGCTCGGACAGTCGGGCGCAGTATTTT.

This chain uses TRBV25-1 with TRBJ2-2; maybe TRBD2 (7 bases). The V gene's germline CDR1 is MGHDK and CDR2 SYGVNS. The CDR3 contains 16 residues. V dropped 4 bases and J dropped 3 bases, with 15 bases sitting between them. CDR3 nucleotide sequence: TGTGCCAGCAGTGGAGGCCGGGGGGCCTACACCGGGGAGCTGTTTTTT. The encoded protein is CASSGGRGAYTGELFF.

This chain connects TRBV6-5 to TRBJ1-4; TRBD1 is a possible D gene (6 bases). Germline V gives CDR1 MNHEY, CDR2 SVGAGI. The CDR3 runs to 14 residues. Trimming took 6 bases from V and 6 from J, leaving 14 bases between them. CDR3 nucleotide sequence: TGTGCCAGCAGCGACGGGGGGGGCTATGAAAAACTGTTTTTT. Translation: CASSDGGGYEKLFF.

The rearrangement joins TRBV5-1 to TRBJ2-6, with 11 bases identical to TRBD2. The CDR3 consists of 20 residues. In germline, CDR1 is SGHRS, CDR2 YFSETQ. V was pared by 0 bases and J by 0 bases, with 8 bases of the junction left unmatched. In nucleotides, the CDR3 is TGCGCCAGCAGCTTGGTTACTAGCGGGGGCCCCAGCTCTGGGGCCAACGTCCTGACTTTC. It codes for CASSLVTSGGPSSGANVLTF.

This sequence joins TRBV13 and TRBJ2-1; TRBD1 aligns across 7 bases. Germline CDR1 PRHDT, CDR2 FYEKMQ (reference sequence). The CDR3 consists of 15 residues. J was trimmed by 0 bases and V by 5 bases; bases with no gene match: 4. CDR3 amino acids: CASSIRQGSYNEQFF. The CDR3 coding sequence is TGTGCCAGCAGCATACGACAGGGCTCCTACAATGAGCAGTTCTTC.

CDR3 protein: CASSRGDRTNTGELFF. As DNA, the CDR3 is TGTGCCAGCAGCCGAGGAGACAGGACGAACACCGGGGAGCTGTTTTTT. J is TRBJ2-2 and V is TRBV5-8; perhaps TRBD1 as D (6 bases). The germline V gene has CDR1 SGHTS and CDR2 YDEGEE. V was trimmed by 4 bases and J by 0 bases, leaving 13 bases between them. This CDR3 is built from 16 residues. The full variable domain, in which reference TRBV5-8 and TRBJ2-2 provide the parts outside the CDR3, is EAGVTQSPTHLIKTRGQQATLRCSPISGHTSVYWYQQALGLGLQFLLWYDEGEERNRGNFPPRFSGRQFPNYSSELNVNALELEDSALYLCASSRGDRTNTGELFFGEGSRLTVL.

The V gene is TRBV6-1, the J gene TRBJ1-2, with 11 positions matching TRBD1. CDR3 length equals 15 residues. V lost 6 bases, J lost 0 bases, and 3 bases stayed unmatched. Germline CDR1 is MNHNS and CDR2 is SASEGT. The CDR3 coding sequence is TGTGCCAGCAGGGGGGGACAGGGGGCTAACTATGGCTACACCTTC. Translating it yields CASRGGQGANYGYTF.

This clone has just a few counts. V is TRBV4-1 and J is TRBJ1-5; D not resolved. Germline values: CDR1 MGHRA, CDR2 YSYEKL. This CDR3 contains 14 residues. V dropped 0 bases and J dropped 3 bases, with 6 bases sitting between them. CDR3 in amino acids: CASSQDGVNQPQHF. CDR3 DNA: TGCGCCAGCAGCCAAGACGGAGTCAATCAGCCCCAGCATTTT.

The chain has TRBV11-2 and TRBJ2-7; 10 bases line up with TRBD1. The V gene's germline CDR1 is SGHAT and CDR2 FQNNGV. The CDR3 spans 15 residues. V lost 3 bases to trimming and J lost 2 bases; unmatched junction nucleotides: 4. For the CDR3, the DNA is TGTGCCAGCAGCTTCCGGGACAGGGGTACCTACGAGCAGTACTTC. It specifies CASSFRDRGTYEQYF.

The sample holds a few counts of this clone. The chain links TRBV5-1 to TRBJ2-3; 15 bases align to TRBD2. The germline gives CDR1 SGHRS, CDR2 YFSETQ. The CDR3 runs to 17 residues. Trimming at V came to 1 base and at J to 6 bases, leaving 6 bases not matched to a gene. The CDR3 DNA reads as TGCGCCAGCAGCTTGACTACCGGGACTAGCGGGGGGGATACGCAGTATTTT. Amino acids: CASSLTTGTSGGDTQYF.

The CDR3: CARGQTIDICEQYF. CDR3 bases: TGTGCCAGGGGACAGACAATCGATATCTGCGAGCAGTACTTC. The chain links TRBV5-5 to TRBJ2-7; 7 bases fit TRBD1. J gave up 6 bases and V 8 bases, and 14 bases lay outside the gene matches. Germline V CDR1 and CDR2: SGHKS, YYEKEE (reference sequence). The CDR3 covers 14 residues. The full variable domain, completed using reference TRBV5-5 and TRBJ2-7, is DAGVTQSPTHLIKTRGQQVTLRCSPISGHKSVSWYQQVLGQGPQFIFQYYEKEERGRGNFPDRFSARQFPNYSSELNVNALLLGDSALYLCARGQTIDICEQYFGPGTRLTVT.

V gene TRBV2 combines with J gene TRBJ2-5; 11 bases fit TRBD1. This CDR3 has 15 residues. From germline, CDR1 is SNHLY and CDR2 FYNNEI. V lost 10 bases and J lost 3; bases outside the gene matches: 10. CDR3 protein: CATSQGTGGKETQYF. In DNA, the CDR3 is TGTGCCACCTCACAAGGGACAGGGGGGAAAGAGACCCAGTACTTC.